This T cell receptor beta chain was retrieved from a study of cytomegalovirus exposure and HLA in healthy donors. Germline CDR1 is SGHDN and CDR2 is FVKESK. J was trimmed by 3 bases and V by 4 bases; bases with no gene match: 9. The CDR3 spans 16 residues. The PCR used 60 Vbeta and 13 Jbeta primers. TCRdb keeps only in-frame clones here, not all; method: immunoSEQ multiplex PCR. The top ten clones hold more than 6.5% of a sample with 45,000 to 60,000 clones, around 82% of them seen once. The clonotype comes from a man aged 25-45 years in good health and CMV-seropositive. Sequenced material: PBMCs. The rearrangement joins TRBV14 to TRBJ2-1; 7 bases line up with TRBD1. The CDR3, as DNA: TGTGCCAGCAGCCTAACAGGGGTTGCTCGCTACAATGAGCAGTTCTTC. Its protein product is CASSLTGVARYNEQFF.